These T cell receptor beta chains were read from a single sample in a study of OX40 agonist ivuxolimab in advanced cancers. Only in-frame clones appear in the TCRdb table, and some are missing; sequencing was by immunoSEQ multiplex PCR. The repertoire holds about 10,000 clones, with 77% as singletons. Material: CD4+ or CD8+ T cells sorted from blood, obtained in a trial of the OX40 agonist ivuxolimab. These receptors originate from an adult with an advanced solid tumor such as melanoma, head and neck, liver or kidney cancer. Each CDR3 is given with its conserved first and last residue.

v_call | cdr3_aa
TRBV6-5 | CASSSAGTSSYEQYF
TRBV14 | CASSQGATLAAQETQYF
TRBV4-2 | CASSQGSGSADTQYF
TRBV4-1 | CASSRGGQYNEQFF
TRBV30 | CARATSGRDTGELFF
TRBV5-2 | CASSLRLSGTPLENTIYF
TRBV6-4 | CASSDGQGEGYGYTF
TRBV5-4 | CASGGGSASYEQYF
TRBV2 | CASTLDFGSSYNEQFF
TRBV5-8 | CASSGTGEGVQFF